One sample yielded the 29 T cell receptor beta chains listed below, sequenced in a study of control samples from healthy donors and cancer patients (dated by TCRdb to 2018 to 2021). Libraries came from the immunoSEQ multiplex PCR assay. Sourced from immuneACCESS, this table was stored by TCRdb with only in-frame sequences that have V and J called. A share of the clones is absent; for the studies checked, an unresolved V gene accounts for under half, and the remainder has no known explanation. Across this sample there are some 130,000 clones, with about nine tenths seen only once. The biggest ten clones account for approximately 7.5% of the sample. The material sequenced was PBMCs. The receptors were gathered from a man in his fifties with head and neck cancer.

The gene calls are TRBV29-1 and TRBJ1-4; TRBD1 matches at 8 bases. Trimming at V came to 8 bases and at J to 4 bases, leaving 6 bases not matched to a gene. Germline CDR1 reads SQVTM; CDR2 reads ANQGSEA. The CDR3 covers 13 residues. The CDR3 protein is CSSGTGFNEKLFF. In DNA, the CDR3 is TGCAGCTCCGGGACAGGTTTTAATGAAAAACTGTTTTTT.

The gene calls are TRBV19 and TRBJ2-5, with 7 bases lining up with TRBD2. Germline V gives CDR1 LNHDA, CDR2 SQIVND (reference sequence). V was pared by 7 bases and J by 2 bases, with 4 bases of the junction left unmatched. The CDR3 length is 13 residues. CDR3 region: CASTISGQETQYF. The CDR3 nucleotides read TGTGCCAGTACCATTAGCGGGCAAGAGACCCAGTACTTC.

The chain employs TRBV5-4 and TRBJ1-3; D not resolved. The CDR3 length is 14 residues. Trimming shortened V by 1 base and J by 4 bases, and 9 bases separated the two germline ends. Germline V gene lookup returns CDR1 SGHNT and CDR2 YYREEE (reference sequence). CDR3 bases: TGTGCCAGCAGCTTGCGGGATGTAGGAAACACCATATATTTT. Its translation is CASSLRDVGNTIYF.

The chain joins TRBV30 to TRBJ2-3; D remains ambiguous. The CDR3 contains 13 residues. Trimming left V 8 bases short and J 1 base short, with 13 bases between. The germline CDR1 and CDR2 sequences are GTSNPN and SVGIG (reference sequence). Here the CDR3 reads CARDSLGTDTQYF. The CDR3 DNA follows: TGTGCCCGTGACTCACTGGGCACAGATACGCAGTATTTT.

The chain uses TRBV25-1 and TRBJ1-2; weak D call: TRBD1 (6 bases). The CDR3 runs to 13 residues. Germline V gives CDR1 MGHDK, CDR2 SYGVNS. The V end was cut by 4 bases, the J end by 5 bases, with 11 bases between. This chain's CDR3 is CASSGGGSYGYTF. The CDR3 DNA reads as TGTGCCAGCAGTGGGGGGGGCTCTTATGGCTACACCTTC.

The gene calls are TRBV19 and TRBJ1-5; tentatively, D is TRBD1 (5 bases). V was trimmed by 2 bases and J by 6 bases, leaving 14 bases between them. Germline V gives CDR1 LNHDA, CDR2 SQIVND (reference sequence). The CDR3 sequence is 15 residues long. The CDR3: CASSIMGGFTQPQHF. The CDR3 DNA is TGTGCCAGTAGTATAATGGGGGGGTTCACTCAGCCCCAGCATTTT.

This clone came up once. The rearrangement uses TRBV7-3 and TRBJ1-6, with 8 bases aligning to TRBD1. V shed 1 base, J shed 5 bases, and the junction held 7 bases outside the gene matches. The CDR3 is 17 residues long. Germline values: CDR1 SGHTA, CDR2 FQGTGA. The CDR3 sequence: CASSLRGQVRDNSPLHF. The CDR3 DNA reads TGTGCCAGCAGCTTAAGGGGACAGGTCCGTGATAATTCACCCCTCCACTTT.

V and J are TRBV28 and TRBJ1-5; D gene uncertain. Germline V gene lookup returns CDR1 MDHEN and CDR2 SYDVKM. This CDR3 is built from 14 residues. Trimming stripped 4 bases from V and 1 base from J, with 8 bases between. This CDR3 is CASSSRASNQPQHF. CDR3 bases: TGTGCCAGCAGTTCGCGCGCCAGCAATCAGCCCCAGCATTTT.

The CDR3, as DNA: TGTGCCAGCAGCCACGATTTCGCCCAGTACTTC. Protein sequence: CASSHDFAQYF. The rearrangement uses TRBV7-9 and TRBJ2-5, with D uncertain. Germline CDR1 is SEHNR and CDR2 is FQNEAQ (reference sequence). Trimming pared 5 bases from V and 9 bases from J, leaving 10 bases between. The CDR3 is 11 residues long.

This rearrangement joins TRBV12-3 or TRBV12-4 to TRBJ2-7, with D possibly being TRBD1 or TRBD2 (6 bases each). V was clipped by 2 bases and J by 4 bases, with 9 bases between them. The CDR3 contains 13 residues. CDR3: CASSLRGVYEQYF. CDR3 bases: TGTGCCAGCAGTTTAAGGGGGGTTTACGAGCAGTACTTC.

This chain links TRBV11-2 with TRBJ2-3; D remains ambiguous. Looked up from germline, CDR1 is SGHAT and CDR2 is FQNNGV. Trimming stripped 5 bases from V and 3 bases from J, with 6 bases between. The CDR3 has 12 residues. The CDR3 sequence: CASSLGTDTQYF. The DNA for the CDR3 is TGTGCCAGCAGCCTCGGGACAGATACGCAGTATTTT. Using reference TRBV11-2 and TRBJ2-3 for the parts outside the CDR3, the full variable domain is EAGVAQSPRYKIIEKRQSVAFWCNPISGHATLYWYQQILGQGPKLLIQFQNNGVVDDSQLPKDRFSAERLKGVDSTLKIQPAKLEDSAVYLCASSLGTDTQYFGPGTRLTVL.

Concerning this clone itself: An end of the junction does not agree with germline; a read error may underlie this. The chain's CDR3 is CASSLGVGSEMRHEQFF. The CDR3 nucleotides read TGTGCTAGCAGCTTAGGGGTAGGGTCCGAAATGCGCCATGAGCAGTTCTTC. This sequence joins TRBV7-7 and TRBJ2-1; D perhaps matches TRBD1 (5 bases). The germline V gene encodes CDR1 SSHAT and CDR2 FNYEAQ (reference sequence). CDR3 length: 17 amino acids.

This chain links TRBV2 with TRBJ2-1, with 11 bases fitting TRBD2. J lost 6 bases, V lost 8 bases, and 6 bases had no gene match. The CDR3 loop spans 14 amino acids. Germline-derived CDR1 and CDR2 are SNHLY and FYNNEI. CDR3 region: CASLTSGTGNEQFF. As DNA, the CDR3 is TGTGCCAGCTTGACTAGCGGGACCGGCAATGAGCAGTTCTTC.

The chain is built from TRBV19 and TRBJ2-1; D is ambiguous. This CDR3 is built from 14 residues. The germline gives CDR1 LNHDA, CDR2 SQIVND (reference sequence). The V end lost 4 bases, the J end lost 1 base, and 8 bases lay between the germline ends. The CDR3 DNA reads TGTGCCAGTAGTAGTTACGGGTCCTACAATGAGCAGTTCTTC. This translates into CASSSYGSYNEQFF.

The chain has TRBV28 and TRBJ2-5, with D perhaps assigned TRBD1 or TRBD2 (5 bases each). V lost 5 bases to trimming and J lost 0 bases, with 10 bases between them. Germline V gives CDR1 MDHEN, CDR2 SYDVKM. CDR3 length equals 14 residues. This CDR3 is CASSHGDHQETQYF. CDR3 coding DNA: TGTGCCAGCAGTCATGGGGACCACCAAGAGACCCAGTACTTC.

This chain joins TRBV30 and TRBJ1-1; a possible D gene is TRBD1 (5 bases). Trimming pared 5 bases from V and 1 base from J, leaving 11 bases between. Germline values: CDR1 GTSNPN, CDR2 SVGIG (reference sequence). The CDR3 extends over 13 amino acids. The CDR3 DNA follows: TGTGCCTGGGGCAGACAGAGGAACACTGAAGCTTTCTTT. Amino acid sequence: CAWGRQRNTEAFF.

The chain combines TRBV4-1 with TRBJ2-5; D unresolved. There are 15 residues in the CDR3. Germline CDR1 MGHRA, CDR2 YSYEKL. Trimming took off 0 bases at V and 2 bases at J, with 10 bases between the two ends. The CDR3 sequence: CASSQDPVPQETQYF. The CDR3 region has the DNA TGCGCCAGCAGCCAAGACCCGGTTCCACAAGAGACCCAGTACTTC.

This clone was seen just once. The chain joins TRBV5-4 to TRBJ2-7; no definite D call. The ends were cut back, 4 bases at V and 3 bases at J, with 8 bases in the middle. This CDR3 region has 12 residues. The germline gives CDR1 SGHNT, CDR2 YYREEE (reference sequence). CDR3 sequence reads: CASSPRGYEQYF. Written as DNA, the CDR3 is TGTGCCAGCAGCCCCCGAGGCTACGAGCAGTACTTC.

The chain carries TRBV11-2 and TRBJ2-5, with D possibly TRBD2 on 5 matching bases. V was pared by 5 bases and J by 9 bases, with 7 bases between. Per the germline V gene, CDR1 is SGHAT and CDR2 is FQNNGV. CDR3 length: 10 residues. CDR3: CASSHGAQYF. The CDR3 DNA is TGTGCCAGCAGCCACGGGGCCCAGTACTTC.

CDR3 sequence reads: CASSIAGAIYEQYF. CDR3 nucleotides: TGTGCCAGTAGTATAGCGGGAGCGATCTACGAGCAGTACTTC. The chain combines TRBV19 with TRBJ2-7; the D gene is possibly TRBD2 (6 bases). Trimming removed 1 base from V and 3 bases from J, with 10 bases in between. The CDR3 spans 14 residues. Per germline, CDR1 LNHDA and CDR2 SQIVND (reference sequence). Full variable domain (rest looked up from reference TRBV19 and TRBJ2-7): DGGITQSPKYLFRKEGQNVTLSCEQNLNHDAMYWYRQDPGQGLRLIYYSQIVNDFQKGDIAEGYSVSREKKESFPLTVTSAQKNPTAFYLCASSIAGAIYEQYFGPGTRLTVT.

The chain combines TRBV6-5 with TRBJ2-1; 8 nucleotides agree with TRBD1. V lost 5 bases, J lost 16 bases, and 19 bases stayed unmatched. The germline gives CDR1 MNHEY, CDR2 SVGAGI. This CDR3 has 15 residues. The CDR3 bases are TGTGCCAGCAGTAAGACAGGGGAAGGACCATCGACCCACTTCTTC. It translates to CASSKTGEGPSTHFF.

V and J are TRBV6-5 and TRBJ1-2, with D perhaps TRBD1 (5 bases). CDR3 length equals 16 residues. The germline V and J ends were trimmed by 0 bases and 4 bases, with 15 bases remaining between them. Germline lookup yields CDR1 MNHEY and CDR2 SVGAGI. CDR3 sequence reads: CASSYSWAGGTYGYTF. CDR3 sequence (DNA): TGTGCCAGCAGTTACTCGTGGGCCGGGGGTACCTATGGCTACACCTTC.

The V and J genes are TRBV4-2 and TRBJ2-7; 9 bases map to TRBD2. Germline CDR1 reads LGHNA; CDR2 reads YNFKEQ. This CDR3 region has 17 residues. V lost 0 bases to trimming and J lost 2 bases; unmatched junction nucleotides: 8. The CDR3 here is CASSQDSTTSGPYEQYF. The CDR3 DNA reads TGTGCCAGCAGCCAAGACTCCACGACTAGCGGACCCTACGAGCAGTACTTC.

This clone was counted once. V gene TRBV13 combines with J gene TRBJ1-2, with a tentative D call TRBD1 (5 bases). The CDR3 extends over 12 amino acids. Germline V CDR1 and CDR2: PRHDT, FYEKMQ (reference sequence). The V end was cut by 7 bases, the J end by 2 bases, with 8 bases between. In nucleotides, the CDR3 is TGTGCCAGCACTCAGGGAAACTATGGCTACACCTTC. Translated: CASTQGNYGYTF.

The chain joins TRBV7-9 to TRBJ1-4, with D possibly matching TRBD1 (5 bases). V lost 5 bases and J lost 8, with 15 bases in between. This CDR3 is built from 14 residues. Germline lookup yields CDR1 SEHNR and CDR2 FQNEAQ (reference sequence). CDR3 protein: CASSAVTGGEKLFF. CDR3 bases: TGTGCCAGCAGCGCGGTTACAGGCGGAGAAAAACTGTTTTTT.

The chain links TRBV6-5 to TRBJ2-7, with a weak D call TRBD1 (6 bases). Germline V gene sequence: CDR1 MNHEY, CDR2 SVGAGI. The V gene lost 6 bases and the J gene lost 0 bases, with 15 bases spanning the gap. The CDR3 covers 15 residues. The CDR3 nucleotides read TGTGCCAGCAGCCCAGACAGGAGAAGCTCCTACGAGCAGTACTTC. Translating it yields CASSPDRRSSYEQYF.

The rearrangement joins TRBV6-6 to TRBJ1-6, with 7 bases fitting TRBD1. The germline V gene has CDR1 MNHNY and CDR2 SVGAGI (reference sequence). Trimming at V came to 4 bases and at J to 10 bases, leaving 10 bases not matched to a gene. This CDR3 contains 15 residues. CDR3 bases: TGTGCCAGCAGTTTCGCTCCAGGGGGTGAATCACCCCTCCACTTT. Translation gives CASSFAPGGESPLHF.

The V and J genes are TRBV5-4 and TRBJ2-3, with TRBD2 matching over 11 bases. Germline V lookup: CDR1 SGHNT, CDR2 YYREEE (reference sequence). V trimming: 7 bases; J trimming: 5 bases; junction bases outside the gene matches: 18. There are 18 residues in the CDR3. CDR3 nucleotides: TGTGCCAGCCGACAGGGGCCCGGGCTAGCGGGGGGAGAAGATACGCAGTATTTT. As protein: CASRQGPGLAGGEDTQYF.

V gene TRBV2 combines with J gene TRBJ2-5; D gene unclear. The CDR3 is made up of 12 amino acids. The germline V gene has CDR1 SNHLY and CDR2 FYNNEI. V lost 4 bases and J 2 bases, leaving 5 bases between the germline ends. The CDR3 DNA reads TGTGCCAGCAGTGGGTCGCAAGAGACCCAGTACTTC. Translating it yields CASSGSQETQYF.